Reported below is one TCR beta chain. In the original analysis: The assay estimated nucleated cells by amplifying reference gene primers. Produced via immunoSEQ multiplex PCR; TCRdb's table is partial and in-frame only. That table furnishes V, J and clone size, whereas the DNA furnished D and trimming. The data show roughly 320,000 clones, with 85% to 90% seen just once and over 5.5% held by the top ten. These data belong to a study of blood T cell repertoires in COVID-19. Study in general: Specimens from acute and convalescent COVID-19 originated in the United States, Italy and Spain. Sample material is recorded as cDNA or gDNA derived from T cells, B-cell-depleted T cells, or PBMCs.

Germline CDR1 and CDR2: MGHRA and YSYEKL. The V gene lost 4 bases and the J gene lost 5 bases, with 17 bases spanning the gap. CDR3 length: 16 amino acids. This TCR derives from a woman in her forties or fifties with COVID-19, enrolled during active disease. The chain has TRBV4-1 and TRBJ2-2, with D maybe TRBD2 (5 bases). Sequenced input: peripheral blood. CDR3 nucleotide sequence: TGCGCCAGCAGCCCCCCGGGTGGGAGTGAGACCGGGGAGCTGTTTTTT. It is translated as CASSPPGGSETGELFF.